Shown below are 20 T cell receptor beta chains from a single sample sequenced in a study of T cells in Graves' hyperthyroidism and ophthalmopathy. Authors of the study amplified TCR beta CDR3 regions from RNA transcripts. A set of HTBI primers served as the primers for a first-round RT-PCR of the TCR CDR3. TCRdb analysed the multiplex PCR reads with MiXCR anew, one entry per CDR3 protein. The top ten clones hold about 7.8% of a sample with a few hundred thousand distinct CDR3 sequences, about 45% of them seen once. The source material was peripheral blood or thyroid tissue (not recorded which). The receptors were gathered from a young woman with Graves' hyperthyroidism.

The gene calls are TRBV28 and TRBJ1-4, with D hard to call. The V end lost 7 bases, the J end lost 8 bases, and 11 bases lay between the germline ends. Germline V CDR1 and CDR2: MDHEN, SYDVKM. The CDR3 totals 12 residues. The CDR3 coding sequence is TGTGCCAGCAATGGCTCGGGGGAAAAACTGTTTTTT. Translation gives CASNGSGEKLFF.

The chain uses TRBV29-1 and TRBJ2-5; D possibly corresponds to TRBD2 (5 bases). Trimming took 8 bases from V and 4 from J, leaving 20 bases between them. The CDR3 sequence is 14 residues long. Germline CDR1 is SQVTM and CDR2 is ANQGSEA. DNA for the CDR3: TGCAGCAGCGGCGGACTTGCCACCCTAGAGACCCAGTACTTC. Its translation: CSSGGLATLETQYF.

A few counts support this clonotype. This chain joins TRBV6-2 or TRBV6-3 and TRBJ1-2; perhaps TRBD1 as D (5 bases). CDR1 is MNHEY and CDR2 is SVGEGT in the germline V gene. Trimming took off 2 bases at V and 2 bases at J, with 9 bases between the two ends. CDR3 length equals 14 residues. CDR3 residues: CASSYEDTNYGYTF. The CDR3 coding sequence is TGTGCCAGCAGTTACGAGGACACCAACTATGGCTACACCTTC.

In its sample, this clonotype was seen many times. This chain uses TRBV2 with TRBJ1-5, with 7 bases aligning to TRBD1. Losses at the gene ends were 5 bases for V and 2 bases for J; bases not matched to a gene: 6. The CDR3 runs to 15 residues. CDR1 and CDR2 from the germline V gene are SNHLY and FYNNEI. Here the CDR3 DNA reads TGTGCCAGCAGTAGACAGGGAGTTGGCAATCAGCCCCAGCATTTT. Residues: CASSRQGVGNQPQHF. Full variable domain (missing parts from reference TRBV2 and TRBJ1-5): EPEVTQTPSHQVTQMGQEVILRCVPISNHLYFYWYRQILGQKVEFLVSFYNNEISEKSEIFDDQFSVERPDGSNFTLKIRSTKLEDSAMYFCASSRQGVGNQPQHFGDGTRLSIL.

This clonotype appeared many times. The chain has TRBV27 and TRBJ2-7, with 8 bases that match TRBD2. J lost 5 bases, V lost 8 bases, and 5 bases had no gene match. The CDR3 is 12 residues long. The germline gives CDR1 MNHEY, CDR2 SMNVEV (reference sequence). The CDR3 DNA sequence: TGTGCCAGCCGTGGCGGGGGGAACGAGCAGTACTTC. This translates into CASRGGGNEQYF.

The gene calls are TRBV28 and TRBJ1-6; 7 bases are a match to TRBD1. CDR1 is MDHEN and CDR2 is SYDVKM in the germline V gene. Losses at the gene ends were 5 bases for V and 10 bases for J; bases not matched to a gene: 8. This CDR3 comprises 14 residues. CDR3 amino acids: CASSGGQEGSPLHF. The CDR3 DNA reads as TGTGCCAGCAGTGGAGGACAGGAAGGATCACCCCTCCACTTT.

The V and J genes are TRBV29-1 and TRBJ2-7; either TRBD1 or TRBD2 may supply D (5 bases each). Germline CDR1 is SQVTM and CDR2 is ANQGSEA. The CDR3 length is 14 residues. V was pared by 2 bases and J by 5 bases, with 16 bases between. This CDR3 reads CSVELPGPANEQYF. The CDR3 bases are TGCAGCGTTGAACTACCGGGACCCGCCAACGAGCAGTACTTC.

This chain links TRBV10-3 with TRBJ1-2, with D possibly TRBD1 on 5 matching bases. This CDR3 is 13 amino acids long. Between the trimmed V and J ends, which lost 7 bases and 2 bases, there was a span of 11 bases. Per germline, CDR1 ENHRY and CDR2 SYGVKD. DNA of the CDR3: TGTGCCATCACTGGGACTATGAACTATGGCTACACCTTC. The encoded protein is CAITGTMNYGYTF.

The CDR3 spells CASSQGNSVVYEQYF. CDR3 bases: TGCGCCAGCAGCCAAGGAAATAGCGTGGTCTACGAGCAGTACTTC. The chain employs TRBV4-3 and TRBJ2-7; the D gene is possibly TRBD2 (5 bases). The V end was cut by 1 base, the J end by 3 bases, with 13 bases between. CDR1 and CDR2 from the germline V gene are LGHNA and YSLEER. This CDR3 region has 15 residues.

The chain couples TRBV6-1 to TRBJ2-5; D is unclear. The J call is in doubt because the DNA end fits TRBJ2-1 better. This CDR3 is built from 12 residues. Germline V lookup: CDR1 MNHNS, CDR2 SASEGT. The DNA of the CDR3 is TGTGCCAGCAGTGAATACCCAGATGAGCAGTTCTTC. Amino acid sequence: CASSEYPDEQFF.

V is TRBV6-2 or TRBV6-3 and J is TRBJ1-5, with TRBD1 as a possible D gene (6 bases). V lost 5 bases and J 2 bases, leaving 13 bases between the germline ends. Germline assignment: CDR1 MNHEY and CDR2 SVGEGT. The CDR3 is 15 amino acids. CDR3 protein: CASSAQGFRNQPQHF. CDR3 nucleotide sequence: TGTGCCAGCAGTGCACAGGGTTTTCGCAATCAGCCCCAGCATTTT.

Comments on this clonotype: A much larger clone lies a single base off, so this may be a read error. The chain combines TRBV20-1 with TRBJ2-7, with 14 nucleotides matching TRBD2. The CDR3 is 19 amino acids. Germline-derived CDR1 and CDR2 are DFQATT and SNEGSKA (reference sequence). V lost 0 bases, J lost 6 bases, and 16 bases stayed unmatched. In DNA form, the CDR3 reads TGCAGTGCTAGAGATGCAGTAGGGGGACTAGCGGGAGTAATGCTCGAGCAGTACTTC. Protein product: CSARDAVGGLAGVMLEQYF.

The chain is built from TRBV20-1 and TRBJ2-2; D remains ambiguous. CDR1 DFQATT and CDR2 SNEGSKA come from the germline V gene (reference sequence). The CDR3 extends over 15 amino acids. Trimming removed 0 bases from V and 1 base from J, with 9 bases in between. The CDR3 region is CSARDPSGNTGELFF. The CDR3 DNA reads as TGCAGTGCTAGAGATCCCTCGGGGAACACCGGGGAGCTGTTTTTT.

A remark on this clonotype: Given a much more abundant clone one base away, this may be a read error. The chain joins TRBV25-1 to TRBJ2-7; TRBD2 matches 8 bases. The CDR3 has 17 amino acids. V shed 2 bases, J shed 7 bases, and the junction held 16 bases outside the gene matches. CDR1 is MGHDK and CDR2 is SYGVNS in the germline V gene. CDR3 loop: CASSEAGGGRPRGEQYF. CDR3 nucleotides: TGTGCCAGCAGTGAAGCGGGGGGAGGGAGGCCTCGGGGTGAGCAGTACTTC.

This clonotype was observed once. The rearrangement links TRBV4-1 to TRBJ1-5; D not certain. The CDR3 sequence is 17 residues long. Trimming removed 0 bases at V and 5 bases at J, with 17 bases between. The V gene's germline CDR1 is MGHRA and CDR2 YSYEKL. The CDR3 coding sequence is TGCGCCAGCAGCCAAGATCAAGGGCACCCCGGGGATCAGCCCCAGCATTTT. Its translation: CASSQDQGHPGDQPQHF.

The V and J genes are TRBV5-6 and TRBJ2-5; a weak D match, TRBD2 (6 bases). Germline CDR1 reads SGHDT; CDR2 reads YYEEEE. Trimming left V 2 bases short and J 2 bases short, with 13 bases between. This CDR3 contains 15 residues. This CDR3 is CASSFTSSLQETQYF. As DNA, the CDR3 is TGTGCCAGCAGCTTTACTAGCAGCTTACAAGAGACCCAGTACTTC.

This clonotype was counted ten times or more. The chain combines TRBV7-9 with TRBJ2-7; 9 bases agree with TRBD1. The germline V gene has CDR1 SEHNR and CDR2 FQNEAQ (reference sequence). This CDR3 region has 17 residues. V was clipped by 3 bases and J by 2 bases; unmatched bases: 11. In DNA form, the CDR3 reads TGTGCCAGCAGCTTTCCCCGGGGGACAGGGACAACCTACGAGCAGTACTTC. As protein: CASSFPRGTGTTYEQYF.

The chain carries TRBV7-6 and TRBJ2-7; 9 positions match TRBD1. Germline trimming cut 5 bases from V and 5 bases from J; bases unmatched to any gene: 16. This CDR3 is built from 17 residues. Per germline, CDR1 SGHVS and CDR2 FNYEAQ. The CDR3 is CASSLGGGRGQGNEQYF. As DNA, the CDR3 is TGTGCCAGCAGCCTCGGTGGGGGCCGGGGACAGGGCAACGAGCAGTACTTC.

This clonotype appeared many times. This sequence joins TRBV12-3 or TRBV12-4 and TRBJ1-6, with D maybe TRBD1 (5 bases). The CDR3 loop spans 15 amino acids. Trimming cost V 2 bases and J 3 bases, with 8 bases left between them. The DNA of the CDR3 is TGTGCCAGCAGTTTACCGGGGGTCTATAATTCACCCCTCCACTTT. Translating gives CASSLPGVYNSPLHF.

For this clonotype: The junction and the germline gene differ at one end; a read error may be behind it. The rearrangement joins TRBV7-9 to TRBJ1-4, with D possibly matching TRBD1 (6 bases). Germline CDR1 is SEHNR and CDR2 is FQNEAQ (reference sequence). The CDR3 has 16 residues. Here the CDR3 reads CASSLEGGTAFEKLLF. CDR3 DNA: TGTGCCAGCAGCTTAGAGGGGGGAACGGCTTTTGAAAAACTGCTTTTT.